The TCR beta chain under discussion was sequenced for a study of blood T cell repertoires in COVID-19. As for the study in general: PBMCs, B-cell-depleted T cells, or T cells were the source of the cDNA or gDNA that made up the material.

Germline V lookup: CDR1 LGHNT, CDR2 FRNRAP. The CDR3 loop spans 14 amino acids. Trimming cost V 0 bases and J 3 bases, with 8 bases left between them. Clones were sequenced by immunoSEQ multiplex PCR, and TCRdb holds only the in-frame ones, with some missing. The sample lists about 49,000 clones; roughly nine tenths were seen once. The chain carries TRBV12-5 and TRBJ1-2, with unresolved D. The receptor comes from a human donor in a cohort sampled during active COVID-19. Sequencing was performed on peripheral blood. CDR3 amino acids: CASGLVSGYYGYTF. In nucleotides, the CDR3 is TGTGCTAGTGGTTTGGTAAGCGGGTACTATGGCTACACCTTC. The full variable domain, completed using reference TRBV12-5 and TRBJ1-2, is DARVTQTPRHKVTEMGQEVTMRCQPILGHNTVFWYRQTMMQGLELLAYFRNRAPLDDSGMPKDRFSAEMPDATLATLKIQPSEPRDSAVYFCASGLVSGYYGYTFGSGTRLTVV.